This TCR beta chain came from a study of blood T cell repertoires in COVID-19 (dated by TCRdb to the early 2020s). General notes on the study: Collaborator samples came from the United States, Italy and Spain and covered acute and convalescent phases of COVID-19. The prospective study material was composed of cDNA or gDNA derived from T cells, B-cell-depleted T cells, or PBMCs. Deeply sampled blood TCRbeta repertoires from subjects exposed to, actively infected with, or recovered from COVID-19 were included in the dataset. The repertoires were made available in a free public database intended to serve as a resource for research on the immune response to SARS-CoV-2. Samples were obtained from the ongoing ImmuneRACE study (first 160 participants) and from 1,000 to 1,500 subjects provided by 6 global collaborators. A de-identified subject ID, COVID-19 status, age in years and sex were almost always included in the sample metadata. Where available, HLA class I and class II types were obtained from metadata supplied by the sample provider rather than from assay-based typing. The full study reports these points: How much clinical and demographic metadata was included differed by source and by participant, and the metadata was provided uncurated.

Including the terminal cysteine and phenylalanine, the CDR3 comprises 14 residues. CDR3 DNA is the only sequence kept; it has 42 bases, read in frame from the first base. CDR1 and CDR2 are drawn from the germline V gene (reference sequence): GTSNPN, SVGIG. Trimming accounts for 3 bases at V and 9 bases at J, while the number of junction bases matched to no gene is 8. Notes on this clone: Its cognate antigen has yet to be identified. Base qualities are not at hand, and no much larger clone is one base apart.

TCRbeta CDR3 regions were amplified from genomic DNA by means of the immunoSEQ Assay, a bias-controlled multiplex PCR. In the original analysis: Within the assay, amplification of reference gene primers was used to estimate how many nucleated cells each sample contained. Sequence reads were collapsed and filtered to measure the absolute abundance of every unique TCRbeta CDR3 rearrangement. For each sample, productive Simpson clonality was calculated as the square root of Simpson's diversity index over productive rearrangements. Held by TCRdb, this immuneACCESS table contains in-frame sequences only and omits some clones. Under half of the omission traces to an unresolved V gene where checked; the cause of the rest is unknown. For V, J and clone size, that table is used; D and trimming come from the DNA. The sample table holds around 110,000 clones, of which about 82% were seen once. 6.2% of the sample belongs to the ten largest clones.

One collaborating source in Seattle enrolled patients while the patients were actively infected and followed the patients over time throughout the course of disease. The collaborating institutions used their own protocols to collect whole blood in K2EDTA tubes. For TCRbeta analysis, collaborator samples were shipped as frozen whole blood, as isolated PBMCs, or as DNA extracted from either sample type. The V and J segments used are TRBV30 and TRBJ1-6; TRBD1 agrees with 7 junctional bases. The TCR was taken from a man older than 75 with COVID-19, enrolled during active disease. Sequencing was done on a sample of peripheral blood. This receptor carries the CDR3 CAWRPTGSLSPLHF. The DNA sequence follows: TGTGCCTGGAGACCGACAGGGAGTCTTTCACCCCTCCACTTT.